This T cell receptor beta chain came from a study of T cells in narcolepsy. The assay was immunoSEQ multiplex PCR, and TCRdb's table has in-frame clones only and misses some. The table has around 35,000 clones, around 90% seen once. This clone was detected only once. Trimming took off 4 bases at V and 0 bases at J, with 19 bases between the two ends. In germline, CDR1 is SNHLY, CDR2 FYNNEI. This CDR3 has 18 residues. The sequence was obtained from a human donor with narcolepsy. Source material: CD45RA- memory CD4+ T cells from PBMCs. This rearrangement joins TRBV2 to TRBJ2-1; D unresolved. This CDR3 reads CASSANGLSASSYNEQFF. As DNA, the CDR3 is TGTGCCAGCAGTGCCAACGGTTTGAGTGCAAGCTCCTACAATGAGCAGTTCTTC.